The rows below give T cell receptor beta chains drawn from one sample of a study of cytotoxic CD8 clonotypes in ibrutinib-treated CLL. The repertoire was sequenced with immunoSEQ multiplex PCR; TCRdb's copy has only in-frame clones and lacks some. The top ten clones hold over 10% of a sample with 140,000 or so clones, around 80% of them seen once. Here the sequenced sample was PBMCs, taken after 12 months of ibrutinib treatment. These receptor sequences come from a human donor with chronic lymphocytic leukemia. Each CDR3 is given with its conserved first and last residue. Fields, in order: D gene, V gene, clone size, J gene, CDR3 DNA, CDR3 protein. The D gene is left open where the match is weak. Expanded clones are given a class, and other clones once, few, many or no size at all.

>.|TRBV2|few|TRBJ1-1
TGTGCCAGCTTCAGTCCCACTGAAGCTTTCTTT
CASFSPTEAFF
>.|TRBV25-1|.|TRBJ1-3
TGTGCCAGCAGTGGTCGACAGGTCTCTGGAAACACCATATATTTT
CASSGRQVSGNTIYF
>.|TRBV6-5|.|TRBJ2-3
TGTGCCAGCAGTTACTTCCGCGCCGATACGCAGTATTTT
CASSYFRADTQYF
>.|TRBV7-7|.|TRBJ2-1
TGTGCCAGCAGCTTACCGGGAAACAATGAGCAGTTCTTC
CASSLPGNNEQFF
>.|TRBV5-1|once|TRBJ2-1
TGCGCCAGCAGCTTGGCGGTAACGCGGACTTTCAATGAGCAGTTCTTC
CASSLAVTRTFNEQFF
>.|TRBV7-9|.|TRBJ2-5
TGTGCCAGCAGCTTAGATGTGGGTTTGGGGGAGACCCAGTACTTC
CASSLDVGLGETQYF
>.|TRBV2|.|TRBJ2-6
TGTGCCAGCAGAACAGGGTCTGGGGCCAACGTCCTGACTTTC
CASRTGSGANVLTF
>TRBD2|TRBV5-6|.|TRBJ2-5
TGTGCCAGCAGCATAAGACTAGCCCAAGAGACCCAGTACTTC
CASSIRLAQETQYF
>TRBD1|TRBV10-3|few|TRBJ2-3
TGTGCCATCAGCCCGGACAGGGAAAGGGATACGCAGTATTTT
CAISPDRERDTQYF
>.|TRBV9|.|TRBJ2-3
TGTGCCAGCAGCGGGAGTACGCAGTATTTT
CASSGSTQYF
>.|TRBV18|few|TRBJ1-1
TGTGCCAGCTCACCCTCCTACGGACGTAACACTGAAGCTTTCTTT
CASSPSYGRNTEAFF
>TRBD1|TRBV10-3|.|TRBJ1-2
TGTGCCATCAGTACACAGGGGACGATCTATGGCTACACCTTC
CAISTQGTIYGYTF
>.|TRBV7-9|.|TRBJ1-1
TGTGCCAGCAGCCGGGGGGATGTTTCCGGGGTAGCTTTCTTT
CASSRGDVSGVAFF
>.|TRBV28|.|TRBJ2-1
TGTGCCAGCAGTACCCGGGATAACTGGCAGTTCTTC
CASSTRDNWQFF
>.|TRBV7-8|.|TRBJ2-6
TGTGCCAGCAGCTTAGCGGGGTCTGGGGCCAACGTCCTGACTTTC
CASSLAGSGANVLTF
>TRBD1|TRBV4-1|once|TRBJ2-3
TGCGCCAGCAGCCAAGCCAGTACCGGGACAGGGTCCACAGATACGCAGTATTTT
CASSQASTGTGSTDTQYF
>TRBD2|TRBV7-2|.|TRBJ2-7
TGTGCCAGCAGCTTAGTAGCGGGCGGTTCCTACGAGCAGTACTTC
CASSLVAGGSYEQYF
>.|TRBV28|.|TRBJ1-1
TGTGCCAGCTGGGGTTACACTGAAGCTTTCTTT
CASWGYTEAFF
>.|TRBV7-6|.|TRBJ1-5
TGTGCCAGCAGCTTAGGTCCTCGACAGGATCAGCCCCAGCATTTT
CASSLGPRQDQPQHF
>.|TRBV30|.|TRBJ2-2
TGTGCCTTCAAGGCGGAGTACACCGGGGAGCTGTTTTTT
CAFKAEYTGELFF
>.|TRBV28|.|TRBJ2-3
TGTGCCAGCAGTTTTGTTGAGGATAGCGGTAGCACAGATACGCAGTATTTT
CASSFVEDSGSTDTQYF
>TRBD2|TRBV5-1|.|TRBJ2-1
TGCGCCAGCAGCTTCTTCCCTAGCGGGAGTTTCGATGAGCAGTTCTTC
CASSFFPSGSFDEQFF
>.|TRBV5-8|.|TRBJ2-7
TGTGCCAGCAGCTTGGCCTCTGGGCTGGTAGAAGTGCAGTACTTC
CASSLASGLVEVQYF
>.|TRBV5-8|once|TRBJ1-1
TGTGCCAGCAGCTTGTGGGGGATTTCGATGGGTGAAGCTTTCTTT
CASSLWGISMGEAFF
>TRBD2|TRBV27|.|TRBJ2-2
TGTGCCAGCCGCCGGGCGGGAGGGCACGGGGAGCTGTTTTTT
CASRRAGGHGELFF
>.|TRBV27|.|TRBJ2-1
TGTGCCAGCAGTCCACACAGGGACACCCCCAATTGGGATGAGCAGTTCTTC
CASSPHRDTPNWDEQFF
>TRBD2|TRBV30|.|TRBJ2-7
TGTGCCTGGAGTGGGCTAGCGGGAGCCTACGAGCAGTACTTC
CAWSGLAGAYEQYF
>.|TRBV4-3|once|TRBJ2-7
TGCGCCAGCAGCCAATTTTCGTACGAGCAGTACTTC
CASSQFSYEQYF
>.|TRBV7-9|.|TRBJ1-1
TGTGCCAGCAGCTTAACCGCTGAAGCTTTCTTT
CASSLTAEAFF
>.|TRBV6-1|.|TRBJ2-3
TGTGCCAGCGGGCGGGACCTCACAGATACGCAGTATTTT
CASGRDLTDTQYF
>.|TRBV6-6|.|TRBJ2-3
TGTGCCAGCAGTTACCGGGTGCGTTTAGAAGATACGCAGTATTTT
CASSYRVRLEDTQYF
>.|TRBV4-3|.|TRBJ2-3
TGCGCCAGCAGCCAAAGTACAACAGAGCTCGGCACAGATACGCAGTATTTT
CASSQSTTELGTDTQYF
>.|TRBV18|.|TRBJ2-7
TGTGCCAGCTCACCGATCAGGTCCTACGAGCAGTACTTC
CASSPIRSYEQYF
>.|TRBV6-5|few|TRBJ1-1
TGTGCCAGCAGACATCAGGGACGACGGGAAGCTTTCTTT
CASRHQGRREAFF
>.|TRBV4-3|.|TRBJ1-4
TGCGCCAGCAGCCAAGATGTGGGTTACGGTAATGAAAAACTGTTTTTT
CASSQDVGYGNEKLFF
>.|TRBV2|.|TRBJ2-2
TGTGCCAGCAGTGAGGCAGGGTATTATGTCGGGGAGCTGTTTTTT
CASSEAGYYVGELFF
>.|TRBV7-9|.|TRBJ1-2
TGTGCCAGCAGTGAGGGGTTTGGGGGCTACACCTTC
CASSEGFGGYTF
>.|TRBV7-5|.|TRBJ2-7
TGTGTCAGAAGAGCCCGGGACAGGGGCCCCTACGAGCAGTACTTC
CVRRARDRGPYEQYF
>.|TRBV7-6|.|TRBJ1-1
TGTGCCAGCAGCCCCCGGCCCGGCTCCGCTGAAGCTTTCTTT
CASSPRPGSAEAFF
>TRBD1|TRBV6-6|.|TRBJ1-4
TGTGCCAGCAGACGCGGGACAGGGTCACGAAAACTGTTTTTT
CASRRGTGSRKLFF
>.|TRBV19|.|TRBJ2-3
TGTGCCAGTAGTACCCCGACCATGCGAGATACGCAGTATTTT
CASSTPTMRDTQYF
>TRBD1|TRBV4-3|.|TRBJ1-1
TGCGCCAGCAGCCAAGATCTCTGGGACAGGGAGTTGGGCACTGAAGCTTTCTTT
CASSQDLWDRELGTEAFF
>TRBD1|TRBV2|.|TRBJ2-2
TGTGCCAGCAGTATCCGACAGGGGAGCACCGGGGAGCTGTTTTTT
CASSIRQGSTGELFF
>TRBD2|TRBV7-2|.|TRBJ2-5
TGTGCCAGCAGCTTATACGGCGGGAGAACAGAGACCCAGTACTTC
CASSLYGGRTETQYF
>TRBD2|TRBV7-6|.|TRBJ2-1
TGTGCCAGCAGCTTAGAACTAGCGGGAGGGCATGAGCAGTTCTTC
CASSLELAGGHEQFF
>TRBD2|TRBV5-4|.|TRBJ2-7
TGTGCCAGCAGCTGGGATAGCGGGAGCTCCGAGCAGTACTTC
CASSWDSGSSEQYF
>.|TRBV6-1|.|TRBJ1-4
TGTGCCAGCAAGAACCCAGAGAATGAAAAACTGTTTTTT
CASKNPENEKLFF
>TRBD1|TRBV6-6|.|TRBJ1-1
TGTGCCAGCAGTAACACCAGGACAGGGCATACTGAAGCTTTCTTT
CASSNTRTGHTEAFF
>.|TRBV7-2|.|TRBJ2-5
TGTGCCAGCAGCTTAGCCTCGGGGGCCTACCAAGAGACCCAGTACTTC
CASSLASGAYQETQYF
>.|TRBV11-2|.|TRBJ1-1
TGTGCCAGCAGCTCCCCCGATGGGGTTGAAGCTTTCTTT
CASSSPDGVEAFF
>.|TRBV7-2|.|TRBJ2-7
TGTGCCAGCAGCTTAGGAGTCGGGGGATTGAACGAGCAGTACTTC
CASSLGVGGLNEQYF
>.|TRBV4-3|.|TRBJ2-1
TGCGCCAGCAGCCAAGATCAGGGTTGGACCTACAATGAGCAGTTCTTC
CASSQDQGWTYNEQFF
>.|TRBV9|once|TRBJ1-2
TGTGCCAGCAGCGATCACAGGGCGTCCTATGGCTACACCTTC
CASSDHRASYGYTF
>.|TRBV6-6|.|TRBJ2-7
TGTGCCAGCAGTTACTTGCAGAATAGGGTCTACGAGCAGTACTTC
CASSYLQNRVYEQYF
>.|TRBV7-2|.|TRBJ1-1
TGTGCCAGCAGCTTAGCGCTTTGGACACCGAACACTGAAGCTTTCTTT
CASSLALWTPNTEAFF